The TCR beta chain under discussion was sequenced for a study of blood T cell repertoires in COVID-19 (dated by TCRdb to 2018 to 2021). About the investigation overall: Collaborator samples came from the United States, Italy and Spain and covered acute and convalescent phases of COVID-19. A de-identified subject ID, COVID-19 status, age in years and sex were almost always included in the sample metadata. The dataset comprised deeply sampled blood TCRbeta repertoires from subjects exposed to, actively infected with, or recovered from COVID-19. A freely available public database, intended as a resource for researchers studying the immune response to SARS-CoV-2, is where the repertoires were released. Where available, HLA class I and class II types were taken from metadata supplied by the sample provider and were not determined by assay-based typing. Samples were obtained from the ongoing ImmuneRACE study (first 160 participants) and from over 1,000 subjects provided by 6 global collaborators. The material from the prospective study consisted of cDNA or gDNA derived from T cells, B-cell-depleted T cells, or PBMCs. The paper as a whole reports these results and caveats: The amount of clinical and demographic metadata varied by source and participant and was provided uncurated.

Participants in the prospective study were aged about 18 to 89 years, lived in 24 United States geographic areas, and enrolled through a virtual design. In the prospective study, cohorts were assigned on the basis of participant-reported clinical history obtained from a screening survey and a study questionnaire. Recovered participants in ImmuneRACE Cohort 3 were defined by two consecutive negative NP/OP PCR tests, clearance by a healthcare professional, or resolution of symptoms. In the prospective study, whole blood, serum and a nasopharyngeal or oropharyngeal swab were collected from each participant by mobile phlebotomists. Over an approximately 2-month period, participants in the prospective study had the option of providing additional blood draws and questionnaires. Blood samples from the prospective study were shipped frozen or at room temperature prior to DNA extraction. Details on this clone: The specificity of this receptor is unknown. No quality values exist for individual bases; no much larger clone is one base distant.

TCRbeta CDR3 regions were amplified from genomic DNA by means of the immunoSEQ Assay, a bias-controlled multiplex PCR. Under the source paper's analysis protocol: Within the assay, amplification of reference gene primers was used to estimate how many nucleated cells each sample contained. To quantify the absolute abundance of each unique TCRbeta CDR3 rearrangement, sequence reads were collapsed and filtered. For each sample, productive Simpson clonality was calculated by taking the square root of Simpson's diversity index across productive rearrangements. In TCRdb, the immuneACCESS table is reduced to in-frame sequences with V and J assigned. These tables do not hold every clone; where another copy was compared, an unresolved V gene accounts for under half, and the others remain unexplained. For V, J and clone size, that table is used; D and trimming come from the DNA. The sample contains a few hundred thousand clones, under 85% of them found a single time. Together, the top ten hold approximately 5% of the sample.

This receptor was obtained from a woman aged 45-65 years who had recovered from COVID-19. The sample comprised PBMCs or T cells enriched from blood (not recorded which).

The CDR3 region reads CASSPRAGLNYGYTF. The base sequence is TGTGCCAGCAGCCCCCGGGCAGGGTTAAACTATGGCTACACCTTC. The sequence links TRBV7-2 to TRBJ1-2, and TRBD1 may be the D gene, going by 5 matching bases. The CDR3 numbers 15 residues from cysteine through phenylalanine. Of the read, only the CDR3 DNA is kept; its 45 bases are in frame from base 1. CDR1 and CDR2, looked up from the germline V gene, are SGHTA and FQGNSA. V is pared back by 5 bases and J by 2 bases, with 15 bases lying between the germline termini.